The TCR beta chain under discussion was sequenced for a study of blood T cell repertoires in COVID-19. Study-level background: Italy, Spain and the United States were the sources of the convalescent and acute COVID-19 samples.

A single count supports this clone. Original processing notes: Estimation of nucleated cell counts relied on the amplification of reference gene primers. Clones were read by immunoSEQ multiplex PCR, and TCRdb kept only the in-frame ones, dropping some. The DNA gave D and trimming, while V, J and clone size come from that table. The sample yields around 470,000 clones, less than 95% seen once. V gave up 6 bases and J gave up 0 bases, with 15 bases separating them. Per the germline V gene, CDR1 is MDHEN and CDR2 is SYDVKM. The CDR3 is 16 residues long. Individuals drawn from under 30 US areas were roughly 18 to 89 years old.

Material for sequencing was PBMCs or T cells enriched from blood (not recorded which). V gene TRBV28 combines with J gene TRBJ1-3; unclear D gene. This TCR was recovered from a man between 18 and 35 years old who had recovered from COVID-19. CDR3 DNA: TGTGCCAGCAGCTCTCCGGACGGGAACTCTGGAAACACCATATATTTT. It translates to CASSSPDGNSGNTIYF.